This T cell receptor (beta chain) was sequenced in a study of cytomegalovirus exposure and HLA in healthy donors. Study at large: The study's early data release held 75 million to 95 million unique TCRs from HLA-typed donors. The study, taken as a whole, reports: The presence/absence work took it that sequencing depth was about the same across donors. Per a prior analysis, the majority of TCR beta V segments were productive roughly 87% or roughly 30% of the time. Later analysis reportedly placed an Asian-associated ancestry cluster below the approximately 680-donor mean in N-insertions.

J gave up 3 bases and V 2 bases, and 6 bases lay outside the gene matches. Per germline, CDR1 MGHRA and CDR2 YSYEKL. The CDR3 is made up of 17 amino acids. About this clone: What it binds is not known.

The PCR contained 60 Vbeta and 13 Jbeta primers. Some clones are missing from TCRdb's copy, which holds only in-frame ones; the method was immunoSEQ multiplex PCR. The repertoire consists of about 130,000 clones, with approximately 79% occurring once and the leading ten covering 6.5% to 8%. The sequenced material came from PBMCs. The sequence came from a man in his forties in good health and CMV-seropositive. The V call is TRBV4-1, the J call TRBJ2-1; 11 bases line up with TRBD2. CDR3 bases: TGCGCCAGCAGCCAAAGTCCCACTAGCGGGAGCTACAATGAGCAGTTCTTC. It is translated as CASSQSPTSGSYNEQFF.